These T cell receptor beta chains were read from a single sample in a study of T cell responses to AZD1222 COVID-19 vaccine. Sequencing used immunoSEQ multiplex PCR; TCRdb keeps in-frame clones, though not all of them. The table lists more than 150,000 clones, roughly 92% of them singletons. Sequencing used peripheral blood, obtained on day 0 of AZD1222 vaccination. The receptors come from an adult in good health. The CDR3 runs from the conserved cysteine through the conserved F or W. A D gene is named only where the DNA matches it firmly. Where a row states a size, it is once, few, many or the class of an expanded clone; other rows omit it.

>TRBJ1-1|.|.|TRBV18
TGTGCCAGCTCACCGGTCGGCGTGAGGAACACTGAAGCTTTCTTT
CASSPVGVRNTEAFF
>TRBJ1-3|.|TRBD1|TRBV7-9
TGTGCCAGCAGGTCCGGGACAGGGGGCCCTGGAAACACCATATATTTT
CASRSGTGGPGNTIYF
>TRBJ2-2|once|.|TRBV19
TGTGCCAGTAGGTCCCCTGGCCCCGGGGAGCTGTTTTTT
CASRSPGPGELFF
>TRBJ2-3|.|.|TRBV7-2
TGTGCCAGCAGCTTAGGGGCGGGGGCGGCAGATACGCAGTATTTT
CASSLGAGAADTQYF
>TRBJ1-1|.|.|TRBV11-2
TGTGCCAGCAGCTTCTGGAGTGGCAACAACCGCCCCGTTGATGAAGCTTTCTTT
CASSFWSGNNRPVDEAFF
>TRBJ2-1|.|.|TRBV10-3
TGTGCCATCAGTGAGTTCTATGGGGGACGAAGCGATGAGCAGTTCTTC
CAISEFYGGRSDEQFF
>TRBJ1-2|once|TRBD1|TRBV28
TGTGCCAGCAGTCCGGGACCGGGACAGCGGGGCTACACCTTC
CASSPGPGQRGYTF
>TRBJ2-3|.|.|TRBV5-1
TGCGCCAGCAGCAAGACCACAGTTCCCCCAGATACGCAGTATTTT
CASSKTTVPPDTQYF
>TRBJ2-1|.|.|TRBV4-1
TGCGCCAGCAGCCCTACATATCCAGGGCAGGGAGGTTGGGATGAGCAGTTCTTC
CASSPTYPGQGGWDEQFF
>TRBJ2-1|.|TRBD2|TRBV19
TGTGCCAGTAGTATAGGTAGCGGGAGGGCCGGTGAGCAGTTCTTC
CASSIGSGRAGEQFF
>TRBJ2-3|.|.|TRBV7-9
TGTGCCAGCAGCTTAGTTGGTACAGATACGCAGTATTTT
CASSLVGTDTQYF
>TRBJ1-1|once|.|TRBV5-3
TGTGCCAGAAGGGCGGAGGGGAACACTGAAGCTTTCTTT
CARRAEGNTEAFF
>TRBJ1-4|.|.|TRBV5-4
TGTGCCAGCAGCCCCGGAGGTGTGACTAATGAAAAACTGTTTTTT
CASSPGGVTNEKLFF
>TRBJ2-1|.|.|TRBV12-5
TGTGCTAGTGCCTTGGGACTTTACTCCTACAATGAGCAGTTCTTC
CASALGLYSYNEQFF
>TRBJ2-3|.|TRBD2|TRBV24-1
TGTGCCACCAGTGACCACAGACCACTTGCGGGAGGGCCGGATACGCAGTATTTT
CATSDHRPLAGGPDTQYF
>TRBJ1-1|.|.|TRBV6-4
TGTGCCAGCAGTGACGGGGGAGTTAAAGCTTTCTTT
CASSDGGVKAFF
>TRBJ2-2|once|.|TRBV6-4
TGTGCCAGCAGTGAATGGGACAACACCGGGGAGCTGTTTTTT
CASSEWDNTGELFF
>TRBJ1-2|.|TRBD1|TRBV27
TGTGCCAGCAGTTTGGGGACAGGAGCCGGGTATGGCTACACCTTC
CASSLGTGAGYGYTF
>TRBJ1-1|once|.|TRBV19
TGTGCCAGTAGTATTGGGGCGGGGAACACTGAAGCTTTCTTT
CASSIGAGNTEAFF
>TRBJ2-3|.|TRBD1|TRBV5-6
TGTGCCAGCAGCTTAGACAGGGGAATCTTGGATACGCAGTATTTT
CASSLDRGILDTQYF
>TRBJ1-1|.|.|TRBV28
TGTGCCATTCAGGGAACTGAAGCTTTCTTT
CAIQGTEAFF
>TRBJ1-5|.|TRBD1|TRBV6-6
TGTGCCAGCAAAGGGGACAGTATCAATCAGCCCCAGCATTTT
CASKGDSINQPQHF
>TRBJ1-4|.|.|TRBV6-6
TGTGCCAGCAACCAGGGAGGCGAAAAACTGTTTTTT
CASNQGGEKLFF
>TRBJ1-2|.|.|TRBV9
TGTGCCAGCAGCGTCGGCAGAGCCTCCTATGGCTACACCTTC
CASSVGRASYGYTF
>TRBJ2-2|.|TRBD1|TRBV9
TGTGCCAGCAGCGCGCGGGACAGGGCGGCCACCGGGGAGCTGTTTTTT
CASSARDRAATGELFF
>TRBJ2-7|.|.|TRBV5-1
TGCGCCAGCAGCGCTCCGGGCACTTACGAGCAGTACTTC
CASSAPGTYEQYF
>TRBJ2-7|.|.|TRBV10-1
TGCGCCAGCGGGAGACTCCCCTACGAGCAGTACTTC
CASGRLPYEQYF
>TRBJ1-2|.|.|TRBV7-2
TGTGCCAGCAGCTCACCCGCAGGGGCTCGTTATGGCTACACCTTC
CASSSPAGARYGYTF
>TRBJ2-7|.|.|TRBV28
TGTGCCAGCAGTTTAAAAATCCTTCGGGGCGGGGCCCACTACGAGCAGTACTTC
CASSLKILRGGAHYEQYF
>TRBJ2-1|.|.|TRBV18
TGTGCCAGCTCACCTCGAGGCGATGAGCAGTTCTTC
CASSPRGDEQFF
>TRBJ2-3|.|.|TRBV3-1/TRBV3-2
TGTGCCAGCAGCCAGACAGATACGCAGTATTTT
CASSQTDTQYF
>TRBJ1-4|.|.|TRBV19
TGTGCCAGTAGTAGTCGAGGGGTTCTTAATGAAAAACTGTTTTTT
CASSSRGVLNEKLFF
>TRBJ1-6|.|.|TRBV6-5
TGTGCCAGCAGTTACGACACGGTCGGTATGGCCCTCCACTTT
CASSYDTVGMALHF
>TRBJ1-5|.|.|TRBV19
TGTGCCAGTAGTATCTCCGGCACTCGAGAGCCCCAGCATTTT
CASSISGTREPQHF
>TRBJ1-1|.|.|TRBV19
TGTGCCAGTAGCCCGGACAGTCAAAAAACTGAAGCTTTCTTT
CASSPDSQKTEAFF
>TRBJ2-3|once|TRBD2|TRBV30
TGTGCCTGGAGTTACTCGGGGGGTTTAGATACGCAGTATTTT
CAWSYSGGLDTQYF
>TRBJ1-3|.|TRBD1|TRBV6-1
TGTGCCAGCAGTGACAGGGGGCAAAGAAACACCATATATTTT
CASSDRGQRNTIYF
>TRBJ1-4|.|TRBD1|TRBV13
TGTGCCAGCAGCCGCCGGACAGGGAGGGAAAAACTGTTTTTT
CASSRRTGREKLFF
>TRBJ1-2|.|.|TRBV5-6
TGTGCCAGCAGCCGGGGGACCCAGGGTTATTCAGATGGCTACACCTTC
CASSRGTQGYSDGYTF
>TRBJ1-1|.|TRBD1|TRBV3-1/TRBV3-2
TGTGCCAGCAGCCAAGCGACAGGGGTCACTGAAGCTTTCTTT
CASSQATGVTEAFF
>TRBJ1-5|.|.|TRBV7-9
TGTGCCAGCAGCTTAGAAGGGCAGCCCCAGCATTTT
CASSLEGQPQHF
>TRBJ1-1|.|.|TRBV29-1
TGCAGCGTTGAGACCCAAATTGGGGCTGAAGCTTTCTTT
CSVETQIGAEAFF
>TRBJ2-6|.|.|TRBV18
TGTGCCAGCTCACTGCTCGGGACATCGGACTCTGGGGCCAACGTCCTGACTTTC
CASSLLGTSDSGANVLTF
>TRBJ1-1|.|.|TRBV5-1
TGCGCCAGCAGTAGGGGGAACACTGAAGCTTTCTTT
CASSRGNTEAFF
>TRBJ2-1|.|.|TRBV9
TGTGCCAGCAGCACAAGCGGGCAGAATGAGCAGTTCTTC
CASSTSGQNEQFF
>TRBJ2-7|.|.|TRBV18
TGTGCCAGCTCACCCTCGACAGAAAGCTCCTACGAGCAGTACTTC
CASSPSTESSYEQYF
>TRBJ2-7|.|.|TRBV19
TGTGCCAGTAGAAGGGCGCCCCGATACTCCTACGAGCAGTACTTC
CASRRAPRYSYEQYF
>TRBJ1-1|.|.|TRBV12-3/TRBV12-4
TGTGCCAGCACCCGAGGAGGTAACACTGAAGCTTTCTTT
CASTRGGNTEAFF
>TRBJ2-7|.|TRBD1|TRBV19
TGTGCCAGTAGTAATCAGAAGGGACAGGGCTACGAGCAGTACTTC
CASSNQKGQGYEQYF
>TRBJ1-2|.|.|TRBV11-2
TGTGCCAGCAGCTCCCGACTCCACAGGGAAGATGGCTACACCTTC
CASSSRLHREDGYTF
>TRBJ2-5|.|.|TRBV6-2/TRBV6-3
TGTGCCAGCAGTTCCTTTACAGAAGCCCAAGAGACCCAGTACTTC
CASSSFTEAQETQYF
>TRBJ1-3|.|.|TRBV19
TGTGCCAGTAGTGTTGGGGGTCCACGGGACACCATATATTTT
CASSVGGPRDTIYF
>TRBJ2-1|.|TRBD1|TRBV5-5
TGTGCCAGCAGCACACCCGGGACAGGGGGAAGGGAGCAGTTCTTC
CASSTPGTGGREQFF
>TRBJ2-1|.|.|TRBV5-5
TGTGCCAGCAGCTTGGAAGGGATCAATGAGCAGTTCTTC
CASSLEGINEQFF
>TRBJ1-6|.|.|TRBV2
TGTGCCAGCAGTGGGGTCGCCTCTAATTCACCCCTCCACTTT
CASSGVASNSPLHF
>TRBJ1-6|.|.|TRBV6-5
TGTGCCAGCCAGGGGCGGAAGGATTCACCCCTCCACTTT
CASQGRKDSPLHF
>TRBJ1-2|.|.|TRBV29-1
TGCAGCGTTGAACCGGGCAACTATGGCTACACCTTC
CSVEPGNYGYTF
>TRBJ1-2|.|.|TRBV7-9
TGTGCCAGCAGCCCCCTTTCCTTCGGGAAAGGCTACACCTTC
CASSPLSFGKGYTF